This passage covers 3 T cell receptor beta chains from one sample sequenced in a study of T-cell reconstitution after alpha-beta-depleted transplantation in children. Unique molecular identifiers were incorporated when the TCRbeta library was constructed. TCRdb fed the PCR reads into MiXCR, producing one record per CDR3 protein. The sample carries some 310,000 distinct CDR3 sequences, around 25% recorded once. Sample: PBMCs, mostly from graft donor cells, taken 180 days after TCRalphabeta/CD19-depleted stem cell transplant. Receptor source: a male patient between 5 and 17 years old who had a stem cell transplant for acute lymphoblastic leukemia, so the T cells may come from the graft donor.

This clonotype was seen only a few times. The gene calls are TRBV20-1 and TRBJ1-2, with TRBD1 matching over 8 bases. With 6 bases clipped from V and 4 bases from J, the junction kept 13 bases outside the gene matches. The CDR3 spans 15 residues. Germline V gene sequence: CDR1 DFQATT, CDR2 SNEGSKA (reference sequence). This chain's CDR3 is CSAGDRSRYSYGYTF. The CDR3 DNA is TGCAGTGCGGGGGACAGGTCCCGCTACTCCTATGGCTACACCTTC.

For the CDR3, the DNA is TGCAGCGTCCAGGGGACGGCCTTGGCGAACACCGGGGAGCTGTTTTTT. Protein product: CSVQGTALANTGELFF. V is TRBV29-1 and J is TRBJ2-2; maybe TRBD1 (6 bases). Germline V lookup: CDR1 SQVTM, CDR2 ANQGSEA. The CDR3 is 16 residues long. Trimming stripped 6 bases from V and 0 bases from J, with 17 bases between.

This clonotype was detected only a few times. As DNA, the CDR3 is TGTGCCAGCAGCTTTCCCCAGGGGGCGAACACCGGGGAGCTGTTTTTT. Residues: CASSFPQGANTGELFF. The chain uses TRBV7-9 and TRBJ2-2; 7 bases line up with TRBD1. The CDR3 is 16 residues long. Germline V gives CDR1 SEHNR, CDR2 FQNEAQ (reference sequence). Trimming at V came to 3 bases and at J to 0 bases, leaving 4 bases not matched to a gene.